The rows below give T cell receptor beta chains drawn from one sample of a study of shared clonotypes between healthy human individuals. Using immunoSEQ multiplex PCR, the repertoire was profiled, and TCRdb retains in-frame clones only, with some absent. The repertoire holds 640,000 or so clones, about three quarters seen once, with approximately 1.8% in the top ten. Sequenced sample: memory CD4+ T cells sorted from blood. The receptors stem from a woman aged 25-40 years in good health. CDR3s include the opening cysteine and the closing phenylalanine or tryptophan. The D gene is left open where the match is weak. The size entry is marked missing in some rows and otherwise reads once, few, many or a size class.

.,TRBV10-3,.,12,TRBJ2-1,CAISGLASEQFF,TGTGCCATCAGTGGGCTAGCCTCTGAGCAGTTCTTC
TRBD1,TRBV15,few,15,TRBJ2-7,CATRTGDRGGHEQYF,TGTGCCACCAGGACAGGGGACAGGGGTGGCCACGAGCAGTACTTC
.,TRBV28,.,16,TRBJ2-3,CASSFGGPPDTDTQYF,TGTGCCAGCAGTTTCGGTGGTCCTCCTGACACAGATACGCAGTATTTT
TRBD1,TRBV6-1,.,14,TRBJ1-2,CASSGPTGVGGYTF,TGTGCCAGCAGTGGCCCGACAGGGGTAGGTGGCTACACCTTC
.,TRBV15,.,14,TRBJ2-5,CATSRDTGQETQYF,TGTGCCACCAGCAGAGATACAGGGCAAGAGACCCAGTACTTC
.,TRBV7-8,few,16,TRBJ2-7,CASRNETRVSSYEQYF,TGTGCCAGCAGGAACGAAACCAGGGTTAGCTCCTACGAGCAGTACTTC
.,TRBV6-6,.,14,TRBJ2-3,CASSAPQNPDTQYF,TGTGCCAGCAGTGCGCCTCAGAACCCAGATACGCAGTATTTT
TRBD1,TRBV19,.,14,TRBJ2-1,CASSIMGTGNEQFF,TGTGCCAGTAGTATTATGGGGACAGGGAATGAGCAGTTCTTC
.,TRBV6-5,few,12,TRBJ2-7,CASSQTSNEQYF,TGTGCCAGCAGCCAAACTAGCAACGAGCAGTACTTC
.,TRBV11-2,.,13,TRBJ2-2,CASVNRRTGELFF,TGTGCCAGCGTTAACAGGCGGACCGGGGAGCTGTTTTTT
.,TRBV6-5,.,15,TRBJ2-2,CASSLSQIHTGELFF,TGTGCCAGCAGTTTATCACAGATACACACCGGGGAGCTGTTTTTT
.,TRBV6-1,once,15,TRBJ1-5,CASRGGSYSNQPQHF,TGTGCCAGCAGAGGGGGTTCTTATAGCAATCAGCCCCAGCATTTT
.,TRBV9,.,17,TRBJ2-1,CASSKEMERHIYNEQFF,TGTGCCAGCAGCAAAGAGATGGAGAGACATATCTACAATGAGCAGTTCTTC
TRBD1,TRBV5-1,.,17,TRBJ2-3,CASSLHRGWDRPDTQYF,TGCGCCAGCAGCCTACACCGCGGATGGGACAGACCCGATACGCAGTATTTT
TRBD2,TRBV29-1,once,18,TRBJ2-3,CSVRTSGSSFVGTDTQYF,TGCAGCGTTAGGACTAGCGGGAGTTCTTTTGTGGGCACAGATACGCAGTATTTT
.,TRBV2,.,15,TRBJ2-1,CASSKTDSNYNEQFF,TGTGCCAGCAGTAAGACGGACAGTAACTACAATGAGCAGTTCTTC
TRBD2,TRBV19,once,15,TRBJ2-1,CASQKLAGGDNEQFF,TGTGCCAGTCAGAAACTAGCGGGAGGGGACAATGAGCAGTTCTTC
TRBD2,TRBV5-1,few,15,TRBJ2-1,CASSVDSGGYNEQFF,TGCGCCAGCAGCGTAGATAGCGGGGGTTACAATGAGCAGTTCTTC
.,TRBV4-2,few,17,TRBJ2-7,CASSQDMASVASYEQYF,TGTGCCAGCAGCCAAGATATGGCTAGCGTTGCCTCCTACGAGCAGTACTTC
TRBD1,TRBV4-1,.,18,TRBJ1-3,CASSQGGAGGFSGNTIYF,TGCGCCAGCAGCCAAGGGGGGGCAGGGGGTTTTTCTGGAAACACCATATATTTT
TRBD2,TRBV10-3,.,15,TRBJ2-7,CAISRTSGSVDEQYF,TGTGCCATCAGTAGGACTAGCGGGAGCGTCGACGAGCAGTACTTC
TRBD1,TRBV4-2,.,18,TRBJ2-7,CASSQALGLDRAPYEQYF,TGTGCCAGCAGCCAGGCTCTTGGGTTGGACAGGGCACCCTACGAGCAGTACTTC
.,TRBV6-6,.,14,TRBJ2-1,CASSYQARNNEQFF,TGTGCCAGCAGTTACCAGGCCAGAAACAATGAGCAGTTCTTC
TRBD2,TRBV4-1,.,17,TRBJ2-1,CASSQGRASGRHNEQFF,TGCGCCAGCAGCCAAGGCCGGGCTAGCGGGAGGCACAATGAGCAGTTCTTC
TRBD1,TRBV19,once,13,TRBJ2-7,CASSRDRIDEQYF,TGTGCCAGTTCCCGGGACAGGATAGACGAGCAGTACTTC
.,TRBV7-3,.,15,TRBJ2-1,CASSDGRGLHNEQFF,TGTGCCAGCAGCGACGGCAGGGGCCTACACAATGAGCAGTTCTTC
TRBD1,TRBV14,.,15,TRBJ2-1,CASSQTTGRGLGQFF,TGTGCCAGCAGCCAAACGACAGGGCGTGGACTCGGGCAGTTCTTC